This T cell receptor beta chain emerged from a study of blood T cell repertoires in COVID-19. Germline CDR1 reads GTSNPN; CDR2 reads SVGIG (reference sequence). The CDR3 is 15 residues long. Trimming left V 4 bases short and J 8 bases short, with 20 bases between. TCRdb's table, derived via immunoSEQ multiplex PCR, lists solely in-frame clones and lacks some. This table holds approximately 50,000 clones, 75% to 95% found once. The chain links TRBV30 to TRBJ1-4; D is unresolved. The TCR originated in a man aged 40-49 years with acute or convalescent COVID-19. The sample comprised peripheral blood. The CDR3 coding sequence is TGTGCCTGGACCCACCGGCTGGAGGTGGAAGAAAAACTGTTTTTT. It yields the protein CAWTHRLEVEEKLFF.